This TCR beta chain was documented in a study of chemoradiotherapy in HPV16-positive cancers. Study-wide background: A couple of HPV16-positive patients' cells yielded candidate HPV-specific clones and common motifs. Whole-study findings and limits: HPV-specific T cells were functionally defined from only a couple of HPV16-positive patients. Non-HPV-specific T cells did not expand in tumors during treatment, whereas candidate HPV-specific clones and E7-related motifs did.

Measured with immunoSEQ multiplex PCR; TCRdb has only the in-frame clones, and not every one. The table includes some 34,000 clones, about 85% detected once. Repertoires were sampled repeatedly during chemoradiotherapy. Concerning this clone: No antigen is known for it.

CDR3 length: 14 amino acids. Trimming pared 4 bases from V and 2 bases from J, leaving 8 bases between. Germline V gene data show CDR1 as SGHVS and CDR2 as FQNEAQ. The sequencing used blood, collected from a patient who underwent chemoradiotherapy. This TCR came from a human donor with HPV-associated anogenital cancer. The gene calls are TRBV7-8 and TRBJ1-4, with D unclear. The CDR3 bases are TGTGCCAGCAGCTACTCCGGGACTAATGAAAAACTGTTTTTT. This codes for CASSYSGTNEKLFF.